These 5 T cell receptor beta chains originate from one sample sequenced in a study of cytomegalovirus exposure and HLA in healthy donors. Vbeta (60) and Jbeta (13) primers were used in the PCR. Sequencing used immunoSEQ multiplex PCR; TCRdb keeps in-frame clones, though not all of them. This table holds more than 150,000 clones, around 78% found once. Sequencing input: PBMCs. Source of these receptors: a man aged 18 to 35 in good health and CMV-seronegative.

This chain links TRBV6-1 with TRBJ2-7; maybe TRBD1 (5 bases). V lost 8 bases to trimming and J lost 6 bases, with 14 bases between them. Germline V gene sequence: CDR1 MNHNS, CDR2 SASEGT. This CDR3 is 12 amino acids long. The CDR3 is CASSRIRGEQYF. The CDR3 DNA follows: TGTGCCAGCTCAAGAATTAGGGGCGAGCAGTACTTC.

This chain links TRBV5-1 with TRBJ2-5, with 11 bases matching TRBD2. The CDR3 is 16 amino acids. Looked up from germline, CDR1 is SGHRS and CDR2 is YFSETQ. V was pared by 4 bases and J by 2 bases, with 7 bases of the junction left unmatched. This chain's CDR3 is CASSPASGGLQETQYF. The CDR3 DNA reads as TGCGCCAGCAGCCCCGCTAGCGGGGGGCTACAAGAGACCCAGTACTTC.

This clone was counted once. This sequence joins TRBV28 and TRBJ2-2; D remains unclear. Trimming took 2 bases from V and 7 from J, leaving 11 bases between them. The CDR3 loop spans 14 amino acids. Germline V gene data show CDR1 as MDHEN and CDR2 as SYDVKM. The CDR3 loop is CASSLGSLSGELFF. In DNA, the CDR3 is TGTGCCAGCAGTTTAGGTTCCCTGAGCGGGGAGCTGTTTTTT.

J is TRBJ2-7 and V is TRBV28; TRBD1 agrees at 10 bases. The CDR3 is made up of 14 amino acids. Unmatched junction bases numbered 6, after V lost 6 bases and J lost 4 bases. Germline values: CDR1 MDHEN, CDR2 SYDVKM. CDR3 in amino acids: CASRPTGGGYEQYF. CDR3 DNA sequence: TGTGCCAGCAGACCGACAGGGGGCGGATACGAGCAGTACTTC.

This chain connects TRBV5-1 to TRBJ2-7; D perhaps matches TRBD1 (6 bases). Trimming cost V 0 bases and J 5 bases, with 12 bases left between them. This CDR3 region has 14 residues. Germline V gives CDR1 SGHRS, CDR2 YFSETQ. CDR3 residues: CASSLGGQGNEQYF. CDR3 sequence (DNA): TGCGCCAGCAGCTTGGGCGGTCAGGGGAACGAGCAGTACTTC.